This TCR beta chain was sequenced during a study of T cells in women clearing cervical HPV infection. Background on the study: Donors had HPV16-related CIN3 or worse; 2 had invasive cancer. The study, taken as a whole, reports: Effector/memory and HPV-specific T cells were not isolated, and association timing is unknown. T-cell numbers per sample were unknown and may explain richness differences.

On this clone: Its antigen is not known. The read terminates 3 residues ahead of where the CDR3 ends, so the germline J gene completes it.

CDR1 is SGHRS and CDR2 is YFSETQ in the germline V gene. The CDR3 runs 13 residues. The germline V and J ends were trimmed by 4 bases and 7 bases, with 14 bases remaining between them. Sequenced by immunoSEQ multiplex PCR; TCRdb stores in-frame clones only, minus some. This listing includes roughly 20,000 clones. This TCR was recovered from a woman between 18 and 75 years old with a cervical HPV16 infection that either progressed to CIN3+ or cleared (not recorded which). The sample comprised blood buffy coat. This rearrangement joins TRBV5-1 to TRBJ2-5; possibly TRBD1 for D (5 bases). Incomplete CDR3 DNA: TGCGCCAGCAGCGACCGACAGCTAGGGACC. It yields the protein CASSDRQLGT. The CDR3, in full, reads CASSDRQLGTQYF. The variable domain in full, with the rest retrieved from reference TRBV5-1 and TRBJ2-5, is KAGVTQTPRYLIKTRGQQVTLSCSPISGHRSVSWYQQTPGQGLQFLFEYFSETQRNKGNFPGRFSGRQFSNSRSEMNVSTLELGDSALYLCASSDRQLGTQYFGPGTRLLVL.